Sequencing of this T cell receptor beta chain was carried out in a study of control samples from healthy donors and cancer patients. The data were produced by immunoSEQ multiplex PCR, yet TCRdb's version contains in-frame clones alone and is incomplete. The sample has roughly 170,000 clones, 85% to 95% seen once. Germline assignment: CDR1 MNHEY and CDR2 SMNVEV (reference sequence). Trimming removed 5 bases at V and 2 bases at J, with 22 bases between. The CDR3 loop spans 18 amino acids. The source is a woman in her sixties in good health. The sequencing input was blood. This chain links TRBV27 with TRBJ1-5; tentatively, D is TRBD1 (5 bases). The CDR3 sequence: CASSGAWKGEGRNQPQHF. The DNA for the CDR3 is TGTGCCAGCAGTGGGGCGTGGAAGGGCGAGGGGCGCAATCAGCCCCAGCATTTT.